This entry lists 27 T cell receptor beta chains sequenced from one sample in a study of tumor and adjacent non-tumor tissue in lung cancer. A modified ARM-PCR protocol with three rounds of nested PCR amplified TCRbeta. TCRdb re-called the multiplex PCR reads with MiXCR, one entry per CDR3 protein. This table has 200,000 or so distinct CDR3 sequences, about 76% appearing once. The template was RNA from unsorted bulk tissue. The specimen sequenced was lung tumor tissue. Receptor source: a man in his sixties with non-small cell lung cancer.

With regard to this clonotype: A junction boundary mismatches the germline segment, possibly from a read error. The V call is TRBV11-3, the J call TRBJ2-5; the match to TRBD1 covers 7 bases. The germline V gene encodes CDR1 SGHNT and CDR2 YENEEA. This CDR3 spans 15 amino acids. The chain's CDR3 is CPSSRATGIQETQYF. The CDR3, as DNA: TGTCCCAGCAGCCGCGCGACAGGGATACAAGAGACCCAGTACTTC.

As for this clonotype: At one of its ends the junction is not consistent with the germline gene, which may arise from a read error. The gene calls are TRBV6-5 and TRBJ2-7; 7 bases line up with TRBD1. This CDR3 has 14 residues. Germline CDR1 and CDR2: MNHEY and SVGAGI. CDR3 coding DNA: TGTGCCAGCAGTCGACAGGGCATCTCCTACGAACAGTACTTC. It is translated as CASSRQGISYEQYF.

V gene TRBV11-2 combines with J gene TRBJ2-2; D may be TRBD2 (6 bases). Germline CDR1 reads SGHAT; CDR2 reads FQNNGV. This CDR3 comprises 13 residues. V was shortened by 0 bases and J by 13 bases, with 12 bases between the two germline ends. Here the CDR3 DNA reads TGTGCCAGCAGCTTAGAAGCGAACGGGAGGCTGTTTTTT. Its translation is CASSLEANGRLFF.

This clonotype appeared a single time. As the CDR3 is not closed by the conserved phenylalanine or tryptophan, this likely results from a read error. The chain couples TRBV6-1 to TRBJ2-3, with D perhaps matching TRBD2 (5 bases). This CDR3 is 14 amino acids long. Germline-derived CDR1 and CDR2 are MNHNS and SASEGT. The CDR3 DNA sequence: TGTGACAGCAGTGAATGGGGTAGCGCAGATACGCAGTATTAT. This codes for CDSSEWGSADTQYY.

The V call is TRBV7-9, the J call TRBJ1-1, with a weak D call TRBD1 (5 bases). CDR3 length: 13 residues. Germline CDR1 and CDR2: SEHNR and FQNEAQ (reference sequence). Trimming stripped 0 bases from V and 7 bases from J, with 9 bases between. The CDR3 sequence: CASSLAGVSEAFF. The CDR3 bases are TGTGCCAGCAGCTTAGCGGGGGTCAGTGAAGCTTTCTTT.

As regards this clonotype: The junction shows a germline mismatch at one end, possibly a read error. The chain recombines TRBV20-1 with TRBJ1-5; D is possibly TRBD1 (5 bases). Germline CDR1 DFQATT, CDR2 SNEGSKA (reference sequence). CDR3 length: 14 amino acids. This CDR3 is CSASPGADNQSHHF. CDR3 sequence (DNA): TGCAGTGCCAGCCCCGGGGCTGACAATCAGTCCCATCATTTT.

The V and J genes are TRBV6-6 and TRBJ1-1, with 9 bases that match TRBD1. With 6 bases clipped from V and 1 base from J, the junction kept 6 bases outside the gene matches. Germline V CDR1 and CDR2: MNHNY, SVGAGI (reference sequence). The CDR3 length is 15 residues. The CDR3 DNA reads TGTGCCAGCAGGGGGGGACAGGGAGCGAACACTGAAGCTTTCTTT. This codes for CASRGGQGANTEAFF.

This clonotype was seen once. A much bigger clone sits one base away, suggesting this may be a read error. The gene calls are TRBV29-1 and TRBJ1-2; D is perhaps TRBD1 (5 bases). V lost 4 bases and J 8 bases, leaving 23 bases between the germline ends. The CDR3 has 15 residues. The germline V gene encodes CDR1 SQVTM and CDR2 ANQGSEA. DNA of the CDR3: TGCAGCGTTGGAGATCAGCCTGGGGGATCGCAGGGCTACACCTTC. Protein product: CSVGDQPGGSQGYTF.

Points on this clonotype: With a much larger clone just one base away, this may be a read error. The chain uses TRBV5-6 and TRBJ2-1; D is ambiguous. CDR3 length: 13 residues. The germline gives CDR1 SGHDT, CDR2 YYEEEE. The CDR3 loop is CANSLVSTSLRFF. For the CDR3, the DNA is TGTGCCAACAGCTTGGTGTCGACTTCTTTGCGGTTCTTC. Variable domain in full (rest from reference TRBV5-6 and TRBJ2-1): DAGVTQSPTHLIKTRGQQVTLRCSPKSGHDTVSWYQQALGQGPQFIFQYYEEEERQRGNFPDRFSGHQFPNYSSELNVNALLLGDSALYLCANSLVSTSLRFFGPGTRLTVL.

The table lists this clonotype with many counts. The chain recombines TRBV28 with TRBJ2-7, with unresolved D. V lost 6 bases and J 2 bases, leaving 5 bases between the germline ends. The CDR3 runs to 11 residues. Germline V CDR1 and CDR2: MDHEN, SYDVKM. The CDR3 DNA sequence: TGTGCCAGCAGAGATCCCTACGAGCAGTACTTC. Translating gives CASRDPYEQYF.

For this clonotype: Since the CDR3 does not end with the conserved phenylalanine or tryptophan, this likely comes from a read error. V usage is TRBV20-1 and J usage is TRBJ2-7; D not resolved. Germline V gives CDR1 DFQATT, CDR2 SNEGSKA (reference sequence). V was trimmed by 3 bases and J by 5 bases, leaving 14 bases between them. The CDR3 length is 13 residues. In DNA, the CDR3 is TGCAGTGCTAGTCTCCTCCCCGACCACGAGCAGTACTCA. It yields the protein CSASLLPDHEQYS.

The genes are TRBV6-1 and TRBJ2-7; possible D gene TRBD2, 6 bases. This CDR3 region has 13 residues. Germline-derived CDR1 and CDR2 are MNHNS and SASEGT. V was shortened by 5 bases and J by 6 bases, with 14 bases between the two germline ends. CDR3: CASSTRGLREQYF. CDR3 nucleotides: TGTGCCAGCAGTACCCGGGGGTTGCGCGAGCAGTACTTC.

A few counts support this clonotype. The chain employs TRBV20-1 and TRBJ2-3; D remains unclear. CDR3 length: 13 amino acids. The V end was cut by 5 bases, the J end by 5 bases, with 14 bases between. Per the germline V gene, CDR1 is DFQATT and CDR2 is SNEGSKA (reference sequence). CDR3 nucleotide sequence: TGCAGTGCTCTTAGAAGGGAAGGAGATACGCAGTATTTT. Translated: CSALRREGDTQYF.

This clonotype was seen once. One end of the junction does not line up with germline, which may come from a read error. The chain uses TRBV5-6 and TRBJ2-3; D is perhaps TRBD1 or TRBD2 (5 bases each). CDR3 length equals 16 residues. CDR1 and CDR2 from the germline V gene are SGHDT and YYEEEE. The CDR3 sequence: CASSLGSGTSTDTLYF. The DNA for the CDR3 is TGTGCCAGCAGCTTGGGGTCAGGGACCTCCACAGATACGCTGTATTTT.

A note on this clonotype: A single base separates this from a much larger clone, so it may be a read error. V and J are TRBV11-2 and TRBJ2-3, with a tentative D call TRBD2 (6 bases). The CDR3 runs 14 residues. The germline V and J ends were trimmed by 1 base and 9 bases, with 14 bases remaining between them. Germline CDR1 reads SGHAT; CDR2 reads FQNNGV. CDR3 DNA sequence: TGTGCCAGCAGCTTAGGCCGGGAGTTCGTAACGCAGTATTTT. Translated: CASSLGREFVTQYF.

The V and J genes are TRBV6-1 and TRBJ2-7, with D tentatively TRBD2 (5 bases). Trimming pared 5 bases from V and 1 base from J, leaving 12 bases between. Germline CDR1 and CDR2: MNHNS and SASEGT. The length of the CDR3 is 14 residues. The CDR3 region is CASSSNGVSYEQYF. The CDR3, as DNA: TGTGCCAGCAGTTCCAACGGGGTTTCCTACGAGCAGTACTTC.

The CDR3 coding sequence is TGTGCCAACTACTCTATCTCTGGGGCCAACGTCCTGACTTTC. Amino acids: CANYSISGANVLTF. The chain has TRBV11-2 and TRBJ2-6; D not certain. V lost 10 bases and J 0 bases, leaving 10 bases between the germline ends. The germline V gene has CDR1 SGHAT and CDR2 FQNNGV. This CDR3 is 14 amino acids long. Filled out from reference TRBV11-2 and TRBJ2-6, the complete variable domain reads EAGVAQSPRYKIIEKRQSVAFWCNPISGHATLYWYQQILGQGPKLLIQFQNNGVVDDSQLPKDRFSAERLKGVDSTLKIQPAKLEDSAVYLCANYSISGANVLTFGAGSRLTVL.

In the case of this clonotype: Being one base from a much bigger clone, this may be a read error. This likely comes from a read error, as the CDR3 has no conserved phenylalanine or tryptophan at its end. The genes are TRBV11-2 and TRBJ2-2; D perhaps matches TRBD1 (5 bases). Between the trimmed V and J ends, which lost 5 bases and 5 bases, there was a span of 12 bases. There are 14 residues in the CDR3. Germline V gene sequence: CDR1 SGHAT, CDR2 FQNNGV. DNA for the CDR3: TGTGCCAGCAGCGGGTTTCCAGGGACCGGGGAGCTGTTTTTA. It encodes CASSGFPGTGELFL.

The chain is built from TRBV20-1 and TRBJ1-6, with 8 bases fitting TRBD1. Germline trimming cut 2 bases from V and 11 bases from J; bases unmatched to any gene: 5. CDR3 length: 13 residues. CDR1 is DFQATT, CDR2 SNEGSKA, per germline (reference sequence). CDR3 protein: CSARRRGPPPLHF. The CDR3 DNA reads as TGCAGTGCTAGACGCAGGGGGCCTCCACCCCTCCACTTT.

This clonotype was counted at least ten times. The chain uses TRBV5-6 and TRBJ2-3; the match to TRBD1 covers 8 bases. CDR1 and CDR2 (germline): SGHDT, YYEEEE. The CDR3 is 14 residues long. With 5 bases clipped from V and 7 bases from J, the junction kept 9 bases outside the gene matches. The CDR3 loop is CASRTQGAPNTQYF. CDR3 nucleotide sequence: TGTGCCAGCAGAACCCAGGGGGCGCCCAATACGCAGTATTTT.

This clonotype has a count of ten or more. The chain is built from TRBV20-1 and TRBJ2-5; D ambiguous. Trimming stripped 0 bases from V and 5 bases from J, with 4 bases between. Germline loops: CDR1 DFQATT, CDR2 SNEGSKA (reference sequence). The CDR3 contains 11 residues. CDR3 loop: CSARDGETQYF. As DNA, the CDR3 is TGCAGTGCTAGAGATGGGGAGACCCAGTACTTC.

As to this clonotype: The conserved final phenylalanine or tryptophan is absent from the CDR3, which likely points to a read error. The chain combines TRBV20-1 with TRBJ1-5; D not resolved. V dropped 3 bases and J dropped 0 bases, with 6 bases sitting between them. This CDR3 region has 13 residues. The V gene's germline CDR1 is DFQATT and CDR2 SNEGSKA (reference sequence). The CDR3 protein is CSARWASNQPQHL. In nucleotides, the CDR3 is TGCAGTGCTAGGTGGGCTAGCAATCAGCCCCAGCATCTT.

There are a few counts of this clonotype. The chain uses TRBV6-5 and TRBJ2-1; 14 bases match TRBD2. CDR3 length equals 20 residues. The V and J ends lost 5 bases and 0 bases, in that order; junction bases with no gene match: 12. The germline V gene encodes CDR1 MNHEY and CDR2 SVGAGI. The CDR3 DNA follows: TGTGCCAGCAGTCATCGCGGACTAGCGGGAGGCCGGGGCTCCTACAATGAGCAGTTCTTC. Translation: CASSHRGLAGGRGSYNEQFF.

DNA of the CDR3: TGCAGCGTTGCAGCGTTGGGGGGGGGGACCCCGGAGTATGGCTACACCTTC. This gives the protein CSVAALGGGTPEYGYTF. The chain is built from TRBV29-1 and TRBJ1-2, with D tentatively TRBD1 (5 bases). Trimming stripped 4 bases from V and 5 bases from J, with 26 bases between. Germline V gene lookup returns CDR1 SQVTM and CDR2 ANQGSEA. CDR3 length: 17 residues.

Turning to this clonotype: Given the absence of the conserved phenylalanine or tryptophan at the CDR3 end, a read error is likely. The DNA is left out, because the CDR3 cannot be placed on it with certainty; the CDR3 is given as TCRdb lists it. Here the CDR3 reads CSATDRRWGYGYTS. J is TRBJ1-2 and V is TRBV20-1. Including both end residues, the CDR3 is 14 amino acids long. Germline V gives CDR1 DFQATT, CDR2 SNEGSKA (reference sequence).

Worth noting for this clonotype: A read error may explain this, as a much larger clone is one base away. This chain joins TRBV6-1 and TRBJ1-2; 12 bases map to TRBD1. The CDR3 consists of 16 residues. The germline gives CDR1 MNHNS, CDR2 SASEGT. V lost 3 bases and J lost 10; bases outside the gene matches: 12. CDR3 DNA sequence: TGTGCCAGCAGTGACCTGGGGGACAGGGGGCGGATTGACTACACCTTC. Translating it yields CASSDLGDRGRIDYTF.

This clonotype showed up many times. The V gene is TRBV6-6, the J gene TRBJ2-7, with TRBD2 as a possible D gene (6 bases). Germline V gene lookup returns CDR1 MNHNY and CDR2 SVGAGI (reference sequence). The CDR3 totals 17 residues. The germline V and J ends were trimmed by 0 bases and 5 bases, with 20 bases remaining between them. CDR3 loop: CASSYSRVTSSGDEQYF. CDR3 coding DNA: TGTGCCAGCAGTTACTCCAGGGTGACTAGTTCTGGGGACGAGCAGTACTTC.